The 2 T cell receptor beta chains listed next were all sequenced from one sample in a study of blood T cell repertoires in COVID-19. TCRdb keeps only in-frame clones here, not all; method: immunoSEQ multiplex PCR. The table records around 120,000 clones, around 90% of them present only once. Source material: peripheral blood. These receptors came from a woman aged 55-69 years with COVID-19, enrolled during active disease.

V and J are TRBV7-3 and TRBJ2-1; 12 bases line up with TRBD2. CDR1 SGHTA and CDR2 FQGTGA come from the germline V gene. Trimming took 5 bases from V and 8 from J; bases not matched to a gene: 7. This CDR3 has 15 amino acids. The CDR3 DNA follows: TGTGCCAGCAGCACACTAGCGGGGGGAACCTATGAGCAGTTCTTC. This sequence encodes CASSTLAGGTYEQFF.

This clone was observed a single time. The chain links TRBV6-5 to TRBJ2-1; the match to TRBD1 covers 8 bases. Losses at the gene ends were 5 bases for V and 0 bases for J; bases not matched to a gene: 3. The CDR3 has 15 residues. Germline CDR1 reads MNHEY; CDR2 reads SVGAGI. The CDR3 sequence is CASSTTGGSYNEQFF. CDR3 DNA: TGTGCCAGCAGTACCACAGGGGGCTCCTACAATGAGCAGTTCTTC.